This TCR beta chain appears in the sequencing data of a study of cytomegalovirus exposure and HLA in healthy donors. For the study at large: Early on, a data release was issued that held 65 million to 100 million unique TCRs from HLA-typed donors.

A word on this clone: Antigen: not known.

The study ran its PCR with 60 Vbeta and 13 Jbeta primers. Assay used: immunoSEQ multiplex PCR; TCRdb lists only in-frame clones, some missing. Of over 75,000 clones listed, over 8% were seen once; the top ten hold about 4.7%. Notes on the study in general: Overall, around 160 TCR beta chains were annotated as cytomegalovirus-associated. Reports showed the classifier diagnosing cytomegalovirus status with high specificity and sensitivity. In an earlier analysis, productive rearrangement rates for most beta V segments clustered near 90% or 30%.

The CDR3 has 17 residues. V was pared by 6 bases and J by 6 bases, with 15 bases of the junction left unmatched. CDR1 and CDR2 from the germline V gene are MDHEN and SYDVKM. The clonotype was recovered from a man aged 50 to 60 in good health and CMV-seropositive. Sequenced input: PBMCs. The chain has TRBV28 and TRBJ2-2, with 8 positions matching TRBD2. In DNA, the CDR3 is TGTGCCAGCAGCTCAGGGTTGGGCGGGAGGTTTTCCGGGGAGCTGTTTTTT. Translation gives CASSSGLGGRFSGELFF.